A selection of T cell receptor beta chains follows, all from one sample in a study of molecular identifiers for immune sequencing clone quantification. Via MiXCR, TCRdb re-called the PCR reads, giving one row per CDR3 protein. The sample records about 640,000 distinct CDR3 sequences, about 20% being singletons. The sequenced sample was naive CD8+ T cells from blood, with Jurkat cell RNA spiked in. Receptors were obtained from a human donor in good health. Some libraries in this study had Jurkat cell RNA spiked in. Both conserved end residues are part of each CDR3. Each record gives: CDR3 length, V gene, J gene, D gene, clone size, CDR3 protein, CDR3 DNA. D genes are given only for firm matches. A row's size may be missing; if present it is once, few, many or a size class.

12	TRBV20-1	TRBJ1-2	.	.	CSARLRNYGYTF	TGCAGTGCTAGGCTGCGCAACTATGGCTACACCTTC
13	TRBV6-6	TRBJ1-5	.	many	CASSHGGDQPQHF	TGTGCCAGCAGCCACGGAGGAGATCAGCCCCAGCATTTT
13	TRBV15	TRBJ2-3	.	many	CATSRDVGDTQYF	TGTGCCACCAGCAGAGATGTAGGGGATACGCAGTATTTT
15	TRBV7-9	TRBJ2-1	TRBD1	.	CASSFGTGGYDEQFF	TGTGCCAGCAGCTTTGGGACAGGGGGTTATGATGAGCAGTTCTTC
13	TRBV5-4	TRBJ2-3	.	many	CASSDPLLDTQYF	TGTGCCAGCAGCGATCCCTTGCTGGATACGCAGTATTTT
16	TRBV5-1	TRBJ2-7	.	many	CASSAPGHTDSYEQYF	TGCGCCAGCAGCGCCCCGGGACACACCGACTCCTACGAGCAGTACTTC
14	TRBV6-5	TRBJ2-5	TRBD1	.	CASSGSGGAETQYF	TGTGCCAGCAGTGGATCAGGGGGCGCGGAGACCCAGTACTTC
15	TRBV2	TRBJ2-1	.	many	CASRDPRDSYNEQFF	TGTGCCAGCAGGGACCCCCGGGACTCTTACAATGAGCAGTTCTTC
15	TRBV5-4	TRBJ2-5	TRBD1	many	CASSEGTGGAETQYF	TGTGCCAGCAGCGAGGGGACAGGGGGCGCGGAGACCCAGTACTTC
16	TRBV4-1	TRBJ2-6	.	many	CASSQEWGNRANVLTF	TGCGCCAGCAGCCAAGAATGGGGTAATCGTGCCAACGTCCTGACTTTC
15	TRBV29-1	TRBJ2-1	TRBD2	many	CSVDHPGLAGDEQFF	TGCAGCGTTGACCACCCGGGACTAGCGGGCGATGAGCAGTTCTTC
14	TRBV24-1	TRBJ2-7	TRBD2	few	CATSEAGGPYEQYF	TGTGCCACCAGCGAGGCGGGGGGCCCCTACGAGCAGTACTTC
15	TRBV20-1	TRBJ2-1	.	.	CSATPQGWGYNEQFF	TGCAGTGCTACCCCACAGGGCTGGGGTTACAATGAGCAGTTCTTC
14	TRBV6-1	TRBJ1-5	.	many	CASGGETDNQPQHF	TGTGCCAGCGGAGGGGAGACAGACAATCAGCCCCAGCATTTT
16	TRBV29-1	TRBJ1-3	.	many	CSVEALGESTGNTIYF	TGCAGCGTTGAAGCACTGGGGGAGTCGACTGGAAACACCATATATTTT
15	TRBV13	TRBJ2-7	TRBD1	many	CASSLGRTGGIEQYF	TGTGCCAGCAGCTTAGGGAGGACAGGGGGAATCGAGCAGTACTTC
18	TRBV28	TRBJ1-3	TRBD1	many	CASRRMRDSYVSGNTIYF	TGTGCCAGCAGACGGATGAGGGACAGTTACGTCTCTGGAAACACCATATATTTT
17	TRBV7-6	TRBJ2-1	TRBD2	many	CASSLEVLANAYNEQFF	TGTGCCAGCAGCTTAGAAGTACTAGCGAACGCCTACAATGAGCAGTTCTTC
17	TRBV4-2	TRBJ2-3	TRBD2	.	CAGSPGAASGSTDTQYF	TGTGCCGGCAGCCCCGGGGCAGCTAGCGGGAGCACAGATACGCAGTATTTT
19	TRBV6-5	TRBJ2-5	TRBD2	.	CASRNRTSGGLTYKATQYF	TGCGCCAGCAGAAATAGGACTAGCGGGGGGCTCACATACAAAGCGACCCAGTACTTC
15	TRBV20-1	TRBJ2-1	TRBD2	many	CSAPSGREAYNEQFF	TGCAGTGCTCCCAGCGGGAGGGAAGCCTACAATGAGCAGTTCTTC
12	TRBV10-3	TRBJ2-1	.	many	CAISEGYNEQFF	TGTGCCATCAGTGAAGGGTACAATGAGCAGTTCTTC
12	TRBV7-9	TRBJ2-1	.	many	CASSLGVNEQFF	TGTGCCAGCAGCTTGGGTGTAAATGAGCAGTTCTTC
17	TRBV9	TRBJ1-1	TRBD1	many	CASSVAGQGALNTEAFF	TGTGCCAGCAGCGTAGCCGGACAGGGGGCGCTGAACACTGAAGCTTTCTTT
18	TRBV4-1	TRBJ1-1	.	few	CAGSQEERERGMNTEAFF	TGCGCCGGCAGCCAAGAGGAGAGGGAAAGGGGTATGAACACTGAAGCTTTCTTT
19	TRBV4-3	TRBJ1-5	.	many	CASSQDFYGFGGSNQPQHF	TGCGCCAGCAGCCAAGATTTTTATGGGTTTGGGGGAAGCAATCAGCCCCAGCATTTT
15	TRBV7-9	TRBJ1-3	TRBD1	few	CASSREGGRGNTIYF	TGTGCCAGCAGCCGGGAAGGGGGCAGGGGAAACACCATATATTTT
16	TRBV4-3	TRBJ1-2	.	few	CASSQEMAMGDYGYTF	TGCGCCAGCAGCCAAGAGATGGCAATGGGGGACTATGGCTACACCTTC
17	TRBV20-1	TRBJ2-7	TRBD2	many	CSARDGRSGGLTYEQYF	TGCAGTGCTAGAGATGGGCGGTCGGGGGGGCTCACCTACGAGCAGTACTTC